The 15 T cell receptor beta chains in this list originate from one sample, sequenced in a study. TCRdb reprocessed the 5' RACE reads via MiXCR and lists one record per CDR3 protein. The sample shows roughly 9,400 distinct CDR3 sequences, 16% of them seen only once. The sample was memory CD4+ T cells sorted from blood. This sample's subset: memory CD4+ T cells, CD4+CD45RO+CD25-. The source of these receptors is a female donor with breast cancer.

This clonotype is medium-sized in the sample. The rearrangement uses TRBV4-2 and TRBJ2-2; 7 bases map to TRBD2. CDR3 length: 16 amino acids. The V gene end was trimmed by 6 bases and the J gene end by 0 bases; junction bases not matched to a gene: 7. CDR1 and CDR2 (germline): LGHNA, YNFKEQ. The CDR3: CASSYLGTTNTGELFF. The CDR3 DNA reads as TGTGCCAGCAGTTATCTCGGGACTACGAACACCGGGGAGCTGTTTTTT.

As to this clonotype: No conserved phenylalanine or tryptophan is present at the end of the CDR3, so a read error is the likely explanation. V usage is TRBV11-3 and J usage is TRBJ1-6, with no clear D. In germline, CDR1 is SGHNT, CDR2 YENEEA. The CDR3 is 12 amino acids. V was trimmed by 5 bases and J by 10 bases, leaving 9 bases between them. CDR3 nucleotides: TGTGCCAGCAGCGTAAGTGAGTCACCCCTCCACTTG. Translating gives CASSVSESPLHL.

This clonotype is medium-sized. The V gene is TRBV7-9, the J gene TRBJ2-7; 7 bases are shared with TRBD1. V trimming: 5 bases; J trimming: 5 bases; junction bases outside the gene matches: 9. Germline-derived CDR1 and CDR2 are SEHNR and FQNEAQ (reference sequence). The CDR3 is made up of 14 amino acids. The CDR3 loop is CASSLIDRVHEQYF. The CDR3 DNA reads as TGTGCCAGCAGCCTCATCGACAGGGTACACGAGCAGTACTTC. Drawing the rest from reference TRBV7-9 and TRBJ2-7, the complete variable domain is DTGVSQNPRHKITKRGQNVTFRCDPISEHNRLYWYRQTLGQGPEFLTYFQNEAQLEKSRLLSDRFSAERPKGSFSTLEIQRTEQGDSAMYLCASSLIDRVHEQYFGPGTRLTVT.

In this sample, this clonotype is medium-sized (0.01 to 0.1%). The V call is TRBV10-3, the J call TRBJ1-1; no clear D. The germline gives CDR1 ENHRY, CDR2 SYGVKD. V was pared by 4 bases and J by 3 bases, with 9 bases between. This CDR3 comprises 13 residues. The CDR3 region is CAISVTEDTEAFF. The CDR3 region has the DNA TGTGCCATCAGTGTAACGGAGGACACTGAAGCTTTCTTT.

The V call is TRBV20-1, the J call TRBJ2-2; D ambiguous. V shed 6 bases and J shed 2 bases, with 13 bases lying between them. The CDR3 length is 14 residues. From germline, CDR1 is DFQATT and CDR2 SNEGSKA (reference sequence). CDR3 coding DNA: TGCAGTGCCGCCGCGAGAGTAAACACCGGGGAGCTGTTTTTT. The encoded protein is CSAAARVNTGELFF.

There are many counts of this clonotype. The chain is built from TRBV5-1 and TRBJ2-5, with 11 bases fitting TRBD2. Germline CDR1 and CDR2: SGHRS and YFSETQ. V dropped 4 bases and J dropped 2; count of bases not matched to a gene: 4. CDR3 length: 15 residues. The CDR3 nucleotides are TGCGCCAGCAGCGAGGTAGCGGGGGGGCAAGAGACCCAGTACTTC. It codes for CASSEVAGGQETQYF.

This clonotype is medium-sized. This chain connects TRBV10-3 to TRBJ2-7; D might be TRBD2 (5 bases). CDR3 length: 13 residues. Trimming cost V 8 bases and J 0 bases, with 11 bases left between them. The germline V gene has CDR1 ENHRY and CDR2 SYGVKD. The CDR3 spells CAIEGESSYEQYF. In DNA form, the CDR3 reads TGTGCCATCGAGGGAGAAAGCTCCTACGAGCAGTACTTC.

Points on this clonotype: This sequence may be a read error, since a much larger clone differs from it by one base. The rearrangement uses TRBV29-1 and TRBJ1-2, with 7 bases aligning to TRBD1. With 7 bases clipped from V and 6 bases from J, the junction kept 14 bases outside the gene matches. There are 14 residues in the CDR3. Germline CDR1 is SQVTM and CDR2 is ANQGSEA. This chain's CDR3 is CSATHGTVPHGYTF. The DNA for the CDR3 is TGCAGCGCGACCCACGGGACAGTTCCTCATGGCTACACCTTC.

The chain uses TRBV28 and TRBJ2-3; 7 bases match TRBD2. The CDR3 is made up of 17 amino acids. The J segment lost 8 bases and the V segment lost 5 bases, leaving 19 bases of the junction unmatched. From germline, CDR1 is MDHEN and CDR2 SYDVKM. CDR3 loop: CASSPHGLVGGRGTQYF. CDR3 in DNA: TGTGCCAGCAGTCCCCACGGACTAGTCGGGGGAAGGGGTACGCAGTATTTT.

By its share, this clonotype is medium-sized. CDR3 DNA: TGCGCCAGCAGCGCAAGGACAGGGAACACCGGGGAGCTGTTTTTT. As protein: CASSARTGNTGELFF. The V gene is TRBV5-1, the J gene TRBJ2-2, with TRBD1 identical over 7 bases. Germline values: CDR1 SGHRS, CDR2 YFSETQ. The CDR3 is 15 amino acids. With 4 bases clipped from V and 1 base from J, the junction kept 4 bases outside the gene matches.

This clonotype is categorized as medium-sized. The chain couples TRBV7-6 to TRBJ2-6; D remains unclear. CDR1 SGHVS and CDR2 FNYEAQ come from the germline V gene. Trimming cost V 4 bases and J 6 bases, with 16 bases left between them. This CDR3 is 16 amino acids long. The CDR3 spells CASSSFVRKAANVLTF. The CDR3 DNA follows: TGTGCCAGCAGCTCCTTTGTGAGAAAGGCGGCCAACGTCCTGACTTTC.

The J gene is TRBJ2-7, the V gene TRBV6-5, with D unresolved. This CDR3 region has 11 residues. Per the germline V gene, CDR1 is MNHEY and CDR2 is SVGAGI. Trimming removed 9 bases from V and 5 bases from J, with 11 bases in between. The CDR3 nucleotides are TGTGCCAGTGAGCACCTTAACGAGCAGTACTTC. Translated, it gives CASEHLNEQYF.

About this clonotype itself: A much larger clone sits a single nucleotide away, making a read error possible. The chain links TRBV9 to TRBJ2-4, with 8 bases aligning to TRBD2. Germline V gene sequence: CDR1 SGDLS, CDR2 YYNGEE. The CDR3 loop spans 18 amino acids. CDR3 bases: TGTGCCAGCAGCCCAAAAGCGGGAGAGGGTATGGCCAAAAACACTCAGTACTTC. This sequence encodes CASSPKAGEGMAKNTQYF.

This rearrangement joins TRBV10-3 to TRBJ1-1; D gene ambiguous. The CDR3 totals 15 residues. Per germline, CDR1 ENHRY and CDR2 SYGVKD. The V end lost 4 bases, the J end lost 1 base, and 13 bases lay between the germline ends. DNA of the CDR3: TGTGCCATCAGTGCAACCAGGAACCAGAACACTGAAGCTTTCTTT. This translates into CAISATRNQNTEAFF.

This clonotype is labeled as medium-sized. CDR3 sequence: CASSLGGYGYTF. DNA of the CDR3: TGTGCCAGCAGCCTGGGGGGGTATGGCTACACCTTC. J is TRBJ1-2 and V is TRBV11-3; D might be TRBD1 (5 bases). Trimming cost V 5 bases and J 5 bases, with 9 bases left between them. CDR3 length: 12 residues. Germline V gene sequence: CDR1 SGHNT, CDR2 YENEEA.